The present entry profiles one TCR beta chain with its context. Its antigen remains unidentified. Base quality data are lacking; no much larger clone is found one base away. These data belong to a study of shared clonotypes between healthy human individuals (dated by TCRdb to about 2020). In the study overall: The cohort included three men and a couple of women between 18 and 49 years of age. The study deeply sequenced blood TCR repertoires of five healthy adults to estimate repertoire size and the extent of clonotype sharing between individuals. Different laboratories and diverse techniques were used to prepare libraries and sequence TCR repertoires, to increase sequencing depth and limit assay-specific biases. Per donor, leukapheresis produced somewhere between about 0.85 and 9.5 billion PBMCs. Broader findings and caveats from the paper: Only blood was sampled, and tissue TCR repertoires likely differ from those in blood. The genetic and exposure-history diversity represented was limited by the small number of donors. Pairwise subsampling led to the expectation that sequencing depth would affect the degree of clonotype sharing among donors.

CDR1 and CDR2 were assigned from the germline V gene (reference sequence) as MNHNY and SVGAGI. The junction shows trimming of 4 bases on V and 5 bases on J, plus 11 bases between the germline ends. The CDR3 runs 14 residues from the cysteine to the phenylalanine. Only CDR3 DNA is held: 42 bases, read in frame from base 1. TCR CDR3 regions were amplified from genomic DNA by multiplex PCR using the deep immunoSEQ assay. Extracted genomic DNA from each cell subset was spread evenly across all wells of several immunoSEQ 96-well plates, with each plate serving as a replicate. For unsorted PBMC, about 300 ng of genomic DNA, equivalent to around 30,000 T cell genomes, went into each replicate PCR. Genomic DNA from unsorted PBMC was sequenced over ten immunoSEQ deep assay plates. Purified libraries were quantified with a Qubit 3.0 fluorometer, sized on a Bioanalyzer 2100, and re-quantified with the KAPA Library Quantification kit. A separate single-read 150-cycle Illumina NextSeq 550 flow cell was used to sequence each immunoSEQ 96-well plate. As for how the authors treated the data: Because the immunoSEQ output included only junctional sequences and no quality scores, the filtering could not be the same as the filtering used for full-length reads. Sequences were annotated with PyIR, a Python wrapper for IgBLAST v1.9, using IMGT germline references to assign V/J genes and CDR3. Any read was removed if the V/J assignment was weak (E-value above 1e-6), the CDR3 was missing, or the read contained stop codons, out-of-frame junctions, or ambiguous translated residues. V3J clonotypes were defined by identical inferred V gene, J gene, and CDR3 amino acid sequence. To compute the percentage overlap between repertoires, the number of shared unique clonotypes was divided by the size of the smaller repertoire. Three approaches were used to assess repertoire richness: RTK rarefaction, the Chao1 estimator, and Recon v2.1 estimates of unobserved clonotypes. Not all clones reach the TCRdb copy of this immuneACCESS table, which keeps in-frame sequences only. Checked studies attribute under half of the gap to unresolved V genes and leave the rest unexplained. V and J calls and clone size are those listed in that table; D and trimming were worked out from the DNA. The table for this sample lists about half a million clones; about 84% of them were counted only once. The ten largest clones take up about 12% of the sample.

Donors were healthy HIV-negative adults with no recently reported acute infections or vaccinations. Every donor was a Caucasian adult living in Nashville, Tennessee, USA. For unsorted samples, tens of millions of PBMCs were counted, and genomic DNA was extracted using the QIAamp DNA Blood Mini kit. Blood was collected by leukapheresis, and PBMCs were isolated by Ficoll-Histopaque density gradient centrifugation and then cryopreserved in liquid nitrogen vapor phase. Input material: PBMCs. The clonotype originates from a woman in her forties in good health. Some clones in this sample may be carry-over from other donors' samples. The chain links TRBV6-6 with TRBJ1-4; TRBD1 is possibly the D segment (6 matching bases). CDR3 protein: CASSLTGPNEKLFF. The sequence in DNA is TGTGCCAGCAGTTTGACAGGACCAAATGAAAAACTGTTTTTT.